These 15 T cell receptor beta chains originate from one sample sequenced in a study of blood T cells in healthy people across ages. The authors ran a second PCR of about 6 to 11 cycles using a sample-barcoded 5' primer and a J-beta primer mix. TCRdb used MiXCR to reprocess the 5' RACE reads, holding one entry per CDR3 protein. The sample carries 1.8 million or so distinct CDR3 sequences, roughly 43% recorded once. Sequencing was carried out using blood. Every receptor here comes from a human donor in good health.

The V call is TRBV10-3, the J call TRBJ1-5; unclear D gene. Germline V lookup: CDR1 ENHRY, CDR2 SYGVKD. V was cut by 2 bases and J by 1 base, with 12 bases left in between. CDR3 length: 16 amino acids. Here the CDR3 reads CAISEGLTRSNQPQHF. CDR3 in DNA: TGTGCCATCAGTGAGGGACTGACGAGGAGCAATCAGCCCCAGCATTTT.

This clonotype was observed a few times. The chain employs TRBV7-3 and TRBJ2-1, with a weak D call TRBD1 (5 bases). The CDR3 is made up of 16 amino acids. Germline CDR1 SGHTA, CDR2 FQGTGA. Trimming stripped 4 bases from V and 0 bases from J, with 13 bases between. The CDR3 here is CASSSRRTSSYNEQFF. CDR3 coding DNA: TGTGCCAGCAGCTCCCGCCGGACAAGCTCCTACAATGAGCAGTTCTTC. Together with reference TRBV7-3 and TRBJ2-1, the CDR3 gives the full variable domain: GAGVSQTPSNKVTEKGKYVELRCDPISGHTALYWYRQSLGQGPEFLIYFQGTGAADDSGLPNDRFFAVRPEGSVSTLKIQRTERGDSAVYLCASSSRRTSSYNEQFFGPGTRLTVL.

The CDR3 DNA sequence: TGTGCCAGCAGCTTAGCGCGCCCGGCGACAGATACGCAGTATTTT. Protein product: CASSLARPATDTQYF. The chain links TRBV7-2 to TRBJ2-3; no reliable D call. The CDR3 runs to 15 residues. CDR1 and CDR2 (germline): SGHTA, FQGNSA. V lost 0 bases and J lost 3, with 10 bases in between.

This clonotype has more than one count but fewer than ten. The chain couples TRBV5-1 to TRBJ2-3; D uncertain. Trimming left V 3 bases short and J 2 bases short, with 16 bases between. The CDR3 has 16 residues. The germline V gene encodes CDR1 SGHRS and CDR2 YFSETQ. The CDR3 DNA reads TGCGCCAGCAGCTCCCGACTCACCTCTATCACAGATACGCAGTATTTT. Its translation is CASSSRLTSITDTQYF.

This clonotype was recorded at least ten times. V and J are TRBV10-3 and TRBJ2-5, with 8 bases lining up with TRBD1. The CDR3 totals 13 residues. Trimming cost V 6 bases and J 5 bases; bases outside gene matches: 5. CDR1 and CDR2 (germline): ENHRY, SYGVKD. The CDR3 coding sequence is TGTGCCATCAGACCCGGACAGGGCGAGACCCAGTACTTC. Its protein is CAIRPGQGETQYF.

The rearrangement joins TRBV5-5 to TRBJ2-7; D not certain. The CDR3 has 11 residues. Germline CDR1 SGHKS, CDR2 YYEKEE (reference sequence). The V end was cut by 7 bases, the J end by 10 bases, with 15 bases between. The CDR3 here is CASGLQSSQYF. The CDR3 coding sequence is TGTGCCAGCGGCCTCCAGTCATCTCAGTACTTC.

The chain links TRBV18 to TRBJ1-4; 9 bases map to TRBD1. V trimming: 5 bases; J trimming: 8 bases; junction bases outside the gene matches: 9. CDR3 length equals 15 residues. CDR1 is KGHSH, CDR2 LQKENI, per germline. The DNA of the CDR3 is TGTGCCAGCTCAGCCTACAGGGGGCCTGAAGAAAAACTGTTTTTT. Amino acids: CASSAYRGPEEKLFF.

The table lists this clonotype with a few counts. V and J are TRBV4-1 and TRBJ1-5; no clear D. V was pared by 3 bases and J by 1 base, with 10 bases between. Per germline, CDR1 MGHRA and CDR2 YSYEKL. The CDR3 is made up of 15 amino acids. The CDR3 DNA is TGCGCCAGCAGCCAGCTACAGCTAAGCAATCAGCCCCAGCATTTT. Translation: CASSQLQLSNQPQHF.

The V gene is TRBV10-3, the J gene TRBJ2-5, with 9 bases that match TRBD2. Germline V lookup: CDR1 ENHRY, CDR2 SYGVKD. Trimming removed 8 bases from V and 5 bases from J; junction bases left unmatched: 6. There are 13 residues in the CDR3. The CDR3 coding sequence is TGTGCCATCGGAGTAGCGGGAGAGGAGACCCAGTACTTC. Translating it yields CAIGVAGEETQYF.

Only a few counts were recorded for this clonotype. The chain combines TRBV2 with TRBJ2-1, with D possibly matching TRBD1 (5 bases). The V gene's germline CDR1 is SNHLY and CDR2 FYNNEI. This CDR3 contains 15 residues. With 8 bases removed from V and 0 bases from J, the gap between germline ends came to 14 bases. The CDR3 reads CASRTYRNSYNEQFF. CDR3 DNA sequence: TGTGCCAGCCGGACCTACAGGAACTCCTACAATGAGCAGTTCTTC.

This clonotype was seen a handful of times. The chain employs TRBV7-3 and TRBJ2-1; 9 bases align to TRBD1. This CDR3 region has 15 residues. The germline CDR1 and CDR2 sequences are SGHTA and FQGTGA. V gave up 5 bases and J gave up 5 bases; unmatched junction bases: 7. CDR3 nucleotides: TGTGCCAGCAGCCTGGGACAGGGAATCGACAATGAGCAGTTCTTC. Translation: CASSLGQGIDNEQFF.

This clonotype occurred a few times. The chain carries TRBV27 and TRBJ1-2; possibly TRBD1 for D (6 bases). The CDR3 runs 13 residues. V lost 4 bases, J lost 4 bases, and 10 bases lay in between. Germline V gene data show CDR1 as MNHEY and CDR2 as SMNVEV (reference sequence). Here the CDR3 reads CASSYGTFYGYTF. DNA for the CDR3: TGTGCCAGCAGTTATGGGACATTCTATGGCTACACCTTC.

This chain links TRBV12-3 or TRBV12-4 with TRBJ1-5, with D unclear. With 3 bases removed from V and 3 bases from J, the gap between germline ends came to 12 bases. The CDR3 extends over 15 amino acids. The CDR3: CASSLVGGHNQPQHF. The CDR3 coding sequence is TGTGCCAGCAGTTTGGTGGGAGGCCACAATCAGCCCCAGCATTTT.

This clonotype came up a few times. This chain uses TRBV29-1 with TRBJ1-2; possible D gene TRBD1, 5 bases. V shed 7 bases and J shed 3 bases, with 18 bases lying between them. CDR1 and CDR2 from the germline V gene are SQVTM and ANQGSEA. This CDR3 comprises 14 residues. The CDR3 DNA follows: TGCAGCGCTGCAAGGGGCCAGGGACACTATGGCTACACCTTC. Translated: CSAARGQGHYGYTF.

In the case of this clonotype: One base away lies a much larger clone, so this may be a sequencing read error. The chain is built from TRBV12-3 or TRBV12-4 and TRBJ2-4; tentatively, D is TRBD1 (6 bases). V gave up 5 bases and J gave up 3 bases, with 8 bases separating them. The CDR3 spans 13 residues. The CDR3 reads CASSTGHKNIQYF. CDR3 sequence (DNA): TGTGCCAGCAGTACGGGACACAAAAACATTCAGTACTTC.